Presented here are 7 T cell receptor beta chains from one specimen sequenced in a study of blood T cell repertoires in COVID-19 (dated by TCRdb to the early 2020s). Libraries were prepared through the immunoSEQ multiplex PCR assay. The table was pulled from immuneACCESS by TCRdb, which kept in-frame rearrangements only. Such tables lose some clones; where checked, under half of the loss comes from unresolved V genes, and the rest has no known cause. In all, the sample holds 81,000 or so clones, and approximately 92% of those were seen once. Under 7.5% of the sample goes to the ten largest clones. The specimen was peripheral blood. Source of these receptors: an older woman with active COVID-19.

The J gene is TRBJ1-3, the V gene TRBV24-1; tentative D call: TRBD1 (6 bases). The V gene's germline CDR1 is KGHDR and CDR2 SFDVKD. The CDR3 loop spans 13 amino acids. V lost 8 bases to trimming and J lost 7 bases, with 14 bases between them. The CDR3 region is CATKAAGDNTIYF. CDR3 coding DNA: TGTGCCACCAAAGCGGCAGGGGACAACACCATATATTTT.

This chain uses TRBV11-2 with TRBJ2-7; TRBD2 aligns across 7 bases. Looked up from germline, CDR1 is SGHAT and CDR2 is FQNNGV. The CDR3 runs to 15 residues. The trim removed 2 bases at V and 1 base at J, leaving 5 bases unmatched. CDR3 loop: CASSLRPSGSYEQYF. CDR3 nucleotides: TGTGCCAGCAGCTTAAGACCTAGCGGATCCTACGAGCAGTACTTC.

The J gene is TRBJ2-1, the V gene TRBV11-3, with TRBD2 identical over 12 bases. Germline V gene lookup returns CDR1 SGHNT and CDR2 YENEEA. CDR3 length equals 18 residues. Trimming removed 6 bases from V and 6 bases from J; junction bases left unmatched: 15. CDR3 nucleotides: TGTGCCAGCAGTCCATTCGAACCGGGACTAGCGGGCCTCAATGAGCAGTTCTTC. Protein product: CASSPFEPGLAGLNEQFF.

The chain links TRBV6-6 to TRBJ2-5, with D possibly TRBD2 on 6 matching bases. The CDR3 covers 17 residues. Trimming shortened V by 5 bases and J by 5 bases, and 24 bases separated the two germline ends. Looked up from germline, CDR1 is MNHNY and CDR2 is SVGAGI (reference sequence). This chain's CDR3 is CASSQPPRISGRETQYF. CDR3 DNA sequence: TGTGCCAGCAGTCAACCGCCTCGGATTAGCGGCCGGGAGACCCAGTACTTC.

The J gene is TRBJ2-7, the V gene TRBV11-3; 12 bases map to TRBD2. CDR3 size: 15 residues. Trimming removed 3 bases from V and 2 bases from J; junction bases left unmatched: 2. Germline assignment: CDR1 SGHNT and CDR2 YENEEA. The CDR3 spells CASSFGLAGTYEQYF. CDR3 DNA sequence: TGTGCCAGCAGCTTCGGACTAGCGGGAACCTACGAGCAGTACTTC.

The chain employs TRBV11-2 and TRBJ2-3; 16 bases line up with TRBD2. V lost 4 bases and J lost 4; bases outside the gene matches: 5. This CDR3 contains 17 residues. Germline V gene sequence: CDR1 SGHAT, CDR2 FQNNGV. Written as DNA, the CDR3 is TGTGCCAGCAGCTCGGGGACTAGCGGGAGGGCCGCAGATACGCAGTATTTT. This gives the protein CASSSGTSGRAADTQYF.

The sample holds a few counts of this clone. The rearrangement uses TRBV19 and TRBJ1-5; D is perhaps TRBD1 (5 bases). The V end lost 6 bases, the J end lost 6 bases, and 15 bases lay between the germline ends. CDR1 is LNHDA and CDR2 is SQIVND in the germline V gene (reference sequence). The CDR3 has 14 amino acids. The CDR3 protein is CASSLGVTGQPQHF. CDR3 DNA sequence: TGTGCCAGTAGCCTAGGGGTTACGGGTCAGCCCCAGCATTTT.